Presented here are 28 T cell receptor beta chains from one specimen sequenced in a study of T cells after yellow fever vaccination. TCRdb redid the calling of the 5' RACE reads with MiXCR, one entry per CDR3 protein. The sample consists of about 170,000 distinct CDR3 sequences, about 11% of them appearing once. This material consisted of CD8+ T cells sorted from PBMCs, taken 15 days after the yellow fever booster vaccination. These receptors were taken from a man aged 18 to 30 who received the YFV17D yellow fever vaccine.

The table lists this clonotype with many counts. This sequence joins TRBV4-1 and TRBJ1-1; D ambiguous. V lost 1 base and J lost 3, with 15 bases in between. CDR3 length equals 16 residues. Germline values: CDR1 MGHRA, CDR2 YSYEKL. The CDR3 loop is CASSQVGLEWDTEAFF. CDR3 DNA: TGCGCCAGCAGCCAAGTGGGATTGGAATGGGACACTGAAGCTTTCTTT.

V gene TRBV23-1 combines with J gene TRBJ1-6; TRBD1 matches at 7 bases. TRBV23-1 counts as an open reading frame of uncertain function. Losses at the gene ends were 6 bases for V and 7 bases for J; bases not matched to a gene: 3. The CDR3 covers 13 residues. CDR3 protein: CASRGQRNSPLHF. The DNA for the CDR3 is TGCGCCAGCAGGGGACAGCGCAATTCACCCCTCCACTTT.

This sequence joins TRBV15 and TRBJ2-5; tentative D call: TRBD1 (5 bases). Germline V gene data show CDR1 as LNHNV and CDR2 as YYDKDF (reference sequence). Deletions cut 3 bases from V and 4 bases from J, with 12 bases between. CDR3 length: 14 residues. CDR3 coding DNA: TGTGCCACCAGCAGTAGTGGGGCGAGAGAGACCCAGTACTTC. This codes for CATSSSGARETQYF.

This chain connects TRBV7-6 to TRBJ2-3; D might be TRBD2 (6 bases). This CDR3 region has 15 residues. Germline V gene data show CDR1 as SGHVS and CDR2 as FNYEAQ. The V end lost 1 base, the J end lost 5 bases, and 13 bases lay between the germline ends. The CDR3 loop is CASSLVGGAKDTQYF. The DNA of the CDR3 is TGTGCCAGCAGCTTAGTTGGCGGGGCAAAAGATACGCAGTATTTT. Full variable domain (outside the CDR3, taken from reference TRBV7-6 and TRBJ2-3): GAGVSQSPRYKVTKRGQDVALRCDPISGHVSLYWYRQALGQGPEFLTYFNYEAQQDKSGLPNDRFSAERPEGSISTLTIQRTEQRDSAMYRCASSLVGGAKDTQYFGPGTRLTVL.

This clonotype was seen only a few times. V is TRBV23-1 and J is TRBJ2-7; tentative D call: TRBD2 (5 bases). TRBV23-1 qualifies as an ORF whose function is uncertain. Trimming shortened V by 4 bases and J by 5 bases, and 18 bases separated the two germline ends. The CDR3 runs to 15 residues. CDR3 bases: TGCGCCAGCAGTCTTGCGGGCAAAGGGATCCACGAGCAGTACTTC. Protein sequence: CASSLAGKGIHEQYF.

The sample holds a few counts of this clonotype. The chain has TRBV29-1 and TRBJ1-3, with D unresolved. Germline V lookup: CDR1 SQVTM, CDR2 ANQGSEA. The germline V and J ends were trimmed by 6 bases and 0 bases, with 21 bases remaining between them. This CDR3 region has 17 residues. The CDR3 is CSVIPVTPFDSGNTIYF. CDR3 nucleotides: TGCAGCGTAATACCAGTGACCCCATTCGACTCTGGAAACACCATATATTTT.

The genes are TRBV29-1 and TRBJ2-1; 10 bases line up with TRBD2. Trimming took 8 bases from V and 6 from J; bases not matched to a gene: 7. Germline V gene sequence: CDR1 SQVTM, CDR2 ANQGSEA. The CDR3 extends over 13 amino acids. This CDR3 is CSLSGGAANEQFF. CDR3 bases: TGCAGCTTGAGCGGGGGGGCAGCCAATGAGCAGTTCTTC.

This clonotype has a count of ten or more. The chain uses TRBV5-1 and TRBJ2-3; TRBD2 agrees at 11 bases. Germline trimming cut 1 base from V and 0 bases from J; bases unmatched to any gene: 4. The CDR3 consists of 17 residues. The germline gives CDR1 SGHRS, CDR2 YFSETQ. CDR3 coding DNA: TGCGCCAGCAGCTTGACTAGCGGGGGAACCAGCACAGATACGCAGTATTTT. Translated, it gives CASSLTSGGTSTDTQYF.

This clonotype has only a few counts. This chain uses TRBV27 with TRBJ2-6; D perhaps matches TRBD1 (6 bases). The CDR3 consists of 15 residues. With 8 bases removed from V and 0 bases from J, the gap between germline ends came to 11 bases. Germline V gene sequence: CDR1 MNHEY, CDR2 SMNVEV (reference sequence). CDR3 coding DNA: TGTGCCAGCGCGGACAGTGACTCTGGGGCCAACGTCCTGACTTTC. Protein: CASADSDSGANVLTF.

The rearrangement links TRBV6-5 to TRBJ2-3, with D uncertain. The CDR3 loop spans 13 amino acids. Per germline, CDR1 MNHEY and CDR2 SVGAGI. V lost 6 bases and J 0 bases, leaving 7 bases between the germline ends. Here the CDR3 reads CASRTTSTDTQYF. The DNA of the CDR3 is TGTGCCAGCAGGACCACTAGCACAGATACGCAGTATTTT.

This chain uses TRBV10-3 with TRBJ1-2; tentatively, D is TRBD1 (5 bases). The germline V gene has CDR1 ENHRY and CDR2 SYGVKD. The V end was cut by 4 bases, the J end by 1 base, with 19 bases between. The CDR3 has 17 residues. The CDR3 spells CAISGWLEGKNNYGYTF. CDR3 DNA: TGTGCCATCAGTGGATGGTTGGAGGGGAAGAATAACTATGGCTACACCTTC.

This clonotype was seen a few times. V is TRBV6-2 or TRBV6-3 and J is TRBJ1-2; the D is unclear. The germline CDR1 and CDR2 sequences are MNHEY and SVGEGT. The CDR3 runs to 12 residues. V was shortened by 6 bases and J by 5 bases, with 10 bases between the two germline ends. CDR3 coding DNA: TGTGCCAGCAGCGCCTTTTGGTATGGCTACACCTTC. It yields the protein CASSAFWYGYTF.

This clonotype showed up just a few times. This chain links TRBV30 with TRBJ2-2, with 7 positions matching TRBD2. V lost 4 bases, J lost 8 bases, and 4 bases stayed unmatched. CDR1 and CDR2 from the germline V gene are GTSNPN and SVGIG (reference sequence). The CDR3 is 12 residues long. The CDR3 here is CAWNRGGGELFF. CDR3 nucleotides: TGTGCCTGGAATCGCGGGGGAGGGGAGCTGTTTTTT.

The chain joins TRBV7-9 to TRBJ1-1; D call uncertain. From germline, CDR1 is SEHNR and CDR2 FQNEAQ (reference sequence). V lost 4 bases and J 3 bases, leaving 12 bases between the germline ends. The CDR3 consists of 14 residues. This chain's CDR3 is CASSYPGRDTEAFF. The CDR3, as DNA: TGTGCCAGCAGCTACCCGGGGAGGGACACTGAAGCTTTCTTT.

About this clonotype itself: One junction end does not reproduce the germline sequence, and a read error may be involved. The rearrangement uses TRBV7-7 and TRBJ2-2; 8 nucleotides line up with TRBD2. The CDR3 contains 13 residues. Germline-derived CDR1 and CDR2 are SSHAT and FNYEAQ (reference sequence). CDR3 DNA: TGTGCTACCGGGGGGGCGAACACCGGGGAGCTGTTATTT. Its protein is CATGGANTGELLF.

This clonotype was seen repeatedly, ten times or more. The rearrangement links TRBV4-2 to TRBJ1-4; 10 nucleotides line up with TRBD1. Germline values: CDR1 LGHNA, CDR2 YNFKEQ. The J segment lost 7 bases and the V segment lost 4 bases, leaving 6 bases of the junction unmatched. The CDR3 is 15 amino acids. CDR3 nucleotide sequence: TGTGCCAGCAGCCTCCGGGACAGGGGTGGTGAAAAACTGTTTTTT. This translates into CASSLRDRGGEKLFF.

This clonotype was seen a few times. The rearrangement uses TRBV27 and TRBJ2-7, with D perhaps matching TRBD1 (5 bases). In germline, CDR1 is MNHEY, CDR2 SMNVEV (reference sequence). This CDR3 contains 13 residues. Deletions cut 8 bases from V and 3 bases from J, with 14 bases between. The CDR3 sequence is CASGWGRSYEQYF. DNA for the CDR3: TGTGCCAGCGGTTGGGGCAGGAGCTACGAGCAGTACTTC.

This clonotype was observed a handful of times. The chain has TRBV12-3 or TRBV12-4 and TRBJ2-1; TRBD1 aligns across 7 bases. After removal of 7 bases from V and 8 bases from J, the junction contained 17 bases not matched to a gene. This CDR3 has 16 residues. The CDR3 DNA sequence: TGTGCCAGCACCCCCCATGACAGGGTTGATTTAGATGAGCAGTTCTTC. Its protein product is CASTPHDRVDLDEQFF.

This clonotype was observed a handful of times. The chain links TRBV9 to TRBJ2-2, with 9 bases that match TRBD1. The CDR3 consists of 17 residues. V shed 1 base, J shed 4 bases, and the junction held 8 bases outside the gene matches. CDR1 and CDR2 (germline): SGDLS, YYNGEE. CDR3 DNA sequence: TGTGCCAGCAGCGTAAAGGGTTTACAGGGGGCCACCGGGGAGCTGTTTTTT. This sequence encodes CASSVKGLQGATGELFF.

The V gene is TRBV27, the J gene TRBJ1-5; tentatively, D is TRBD1 (5 bases). Germline V gene lookup returns CDR1 MNHEY and CDR2 SMNVEV (reference sequence). This CDR3 contains 15 residues. Trimming took off 0 bases at V and 5 bases at J, with 11 bases between the two ends. CDR3 region: CASSLSGGLYQPQHF. CDR3 nucleotides: TGTGCCAGCAGTTTATCGGGGGGGTTATATCAGCCCCAGCATTTT.

A few counts support this clonotype. This chain uses TRBV29-1 with TRBJ2-1; 12 bases are shared with TRBD2. The CDR3 covers 17 residues. J gave up 3 bases and V 6 bases, and 12 bases lay outside the gene matches. The germline V gene encodes CDR1 SQVTM and CDR2 ANQGSEA. CDR3 sequence (DNA): TGCAGCGTCCTTCTGACTAGCGGGGGCCACTACTACAATGAGCAGTTCTTC. Translated, it gives CSVLLTSGGHYYNEQFF.

The rearrangement links TRBV7-7 to TRBJ2-7; 10 bases are shared with TRBD2. V lost 8 bases to trimming and J lost 4 bases; unmatched junction nucleotides: 8. Germline V gene sequence: CDR1 SSHAT, CDR2 FNYEAQ (reference sequence). The CDR3 spans 14 residues. CDR3 nucleotides: TGTGCCAGCCCAAAGCGGGGGGGCCGTTACGAGCAGTACTTC. Translated: CASPKRGGRYEQYF.

The chain joins TRBV29-1 to TRBJ1-1; weak D call: TRBD1 (5 bases). Germline lookup yields CDR1 SQVTM and CDR2 ANQGSEA. This CDR3 spans 12 amino acids. DNA of the CDR3: TGCTCCTGCTTTGAGGGGAGGACTGAAGCTTTCTTT. Amino acids: CSCFEGRTEAFF. Full variable domain (rest looked up from reference TRBV29-1 and TRBJ1-1): SAVISQKPSRDICQRGTSLTIQCQVDSQVTMMFWYRQQPGQSLTLIATANQGSEATYESGFVIDKFPISRPNLTFSTLTVSNMSPEDSSIYLCSCFEGRTEAFFGQGTRLTVV.

This clonotype occurred many times. The rearrangement joins TRBV5-1 to TRBJ2-1; 7 nucleotides align to TRBD2. With V trimmed by 3 bases and J by 0 bases, 9 bases remained unmatched. Germline lookup yields CDR1 SGHRS and CDR2 YFSETQ. This CDR3 spans 17 amino acids. CDR3 residues: CASSSLAKAPSYNEQFF. The DNA for the CDR3 is TGCGCCAGCAGCTCACTAGCGAAGGCTCCCTCCTACAATGAGCAGTTCTTC.

This chain links TRBV4-1 with TRBJ1-1; D is undetermined. V lost 0 bases to trimming and J lost 8 bases, with 10 bases between them. This CDR3 spans 13 amino acids. The germline CDR1 and CDR2 sequences are MGHRA and YSYEKL. CDR3 nucleotides: TGCGCCAGCAGCCAAGAAAACCTCGGAGAAGCTTTCTTT. This encodes CASSQENLGEAFF.

The genes are TRBV9 and TRBJ2-1, with 7 bases aligning to TRBD2. V lost 4 bases to trimming and J lost 4 bases; unmatched junction nucleotides: 8. The CDR3 is 15 amino acids. In germline, CDR1 is SGDLS, CDR2 YYNGEE. The CDR3 nucleotides are TGTGCCAGCAGCCCGCGGGGGATAGTATACAATGAGCAGTTCTTC. This gives the protein CASSPRGIVYNEQFF.

J is TRBJ2-2 and V is TRBV13, with unresolved D. Germline-derived CDR1 and CDR2 are PRHDT and FYEKMQ (reference sequence). The CDR3 consists of 15 residues. V lost 4 bases and J 5 bases, leaving 14 bases between the germline ends. CDR3 residues: CASSSPTHRTGELFF. The CDR3 nucleotides are TGTGCCAGCAGCTCACCAACCCATCGAACCGGGGAGCTGTTTTTT.

The chain is built from TRBV15 and TRBJ1-1; unclear D gene. Germline assignment: CDR1 LNHNV and CDR2 YYDKDF (reference sequence). V gave up 5 bases and J gave up 3 bases, with 16 bases separating them. This CDR3 comprises 15 residues. CDR3 nucleotide sequence: TGTGCCACCAGCCGACTAGGCGGGGTGCACACTGAAGCTTTCTTT. Protein product: CATSRLGGVHTEAFF.